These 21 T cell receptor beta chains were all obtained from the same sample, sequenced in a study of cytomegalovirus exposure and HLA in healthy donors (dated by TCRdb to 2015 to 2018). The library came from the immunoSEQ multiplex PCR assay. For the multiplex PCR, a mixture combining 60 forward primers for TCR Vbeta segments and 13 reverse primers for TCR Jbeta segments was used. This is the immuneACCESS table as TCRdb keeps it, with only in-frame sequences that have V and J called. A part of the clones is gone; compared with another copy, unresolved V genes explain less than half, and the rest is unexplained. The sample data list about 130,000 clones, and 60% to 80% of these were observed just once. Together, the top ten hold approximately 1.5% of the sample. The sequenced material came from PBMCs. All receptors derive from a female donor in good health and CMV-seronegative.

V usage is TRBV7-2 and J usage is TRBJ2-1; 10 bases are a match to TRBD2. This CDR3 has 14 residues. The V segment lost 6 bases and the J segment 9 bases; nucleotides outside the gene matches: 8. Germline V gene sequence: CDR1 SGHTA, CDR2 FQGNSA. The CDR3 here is CASRRLAGETEQFF. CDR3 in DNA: TGTGCCAGCAGACGGCTAGCGGGAGAAACTGAGCAGTTCTTC.

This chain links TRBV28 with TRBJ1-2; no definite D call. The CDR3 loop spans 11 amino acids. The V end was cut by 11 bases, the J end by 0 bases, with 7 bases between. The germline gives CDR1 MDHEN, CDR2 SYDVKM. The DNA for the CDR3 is TGTGCCTCTTACACTAACTATGGCTACACCTTC. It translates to CASYTNYGYTF.

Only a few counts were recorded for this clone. CDR3 region: CASSYRPGGGQPQHF. CDR3 coding DNA: TGTGCCAGCAGTTACCGGCCAGGGGGCGGGCAGCCCCAGCATTTT. The gene calls are TRBV6-5 and TRBJ1-5; 8 bases fit TRBD1. Trimming removed 2 bases from V and 7 bases from J; junction bases left unmatched: 7. CDR3 length equals 15 residues. The germline V gene has CDR1 MNHEY and CDR2 SVGAGI.

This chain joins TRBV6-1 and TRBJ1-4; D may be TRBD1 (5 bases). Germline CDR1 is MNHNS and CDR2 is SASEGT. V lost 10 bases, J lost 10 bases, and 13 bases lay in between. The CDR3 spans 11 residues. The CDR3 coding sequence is TGTGCCACCGAACTGGGGGGAAAACTGTTTTTT. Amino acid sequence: CATELGGKLFF.

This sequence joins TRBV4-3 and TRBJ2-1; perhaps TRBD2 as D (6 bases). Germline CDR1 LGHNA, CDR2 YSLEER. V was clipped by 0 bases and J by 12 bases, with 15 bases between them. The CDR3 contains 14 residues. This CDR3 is CASSQDFGASVQFF. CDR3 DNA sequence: TGCGCCAGCAGCCAAGATTTCGGTGCTAGCGTGCAGTTCTTC.

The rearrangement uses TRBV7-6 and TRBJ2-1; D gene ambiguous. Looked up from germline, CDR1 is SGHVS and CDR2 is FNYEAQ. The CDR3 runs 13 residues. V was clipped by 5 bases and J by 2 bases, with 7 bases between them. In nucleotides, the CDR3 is TGTGCCAGCAGCCCCCACACCTACAATGAGCAGTTCTTC. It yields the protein CASSPHTYNEQFF.

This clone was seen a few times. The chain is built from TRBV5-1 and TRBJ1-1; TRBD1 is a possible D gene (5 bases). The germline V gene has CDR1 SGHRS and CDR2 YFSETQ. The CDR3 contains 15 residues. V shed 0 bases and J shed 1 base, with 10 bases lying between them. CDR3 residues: CASSLVPGPNTEAFF. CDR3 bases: TGCGCCAGCAGCTTGGTACCAGGGCCGAACACTGAAGCTTTCTTT.

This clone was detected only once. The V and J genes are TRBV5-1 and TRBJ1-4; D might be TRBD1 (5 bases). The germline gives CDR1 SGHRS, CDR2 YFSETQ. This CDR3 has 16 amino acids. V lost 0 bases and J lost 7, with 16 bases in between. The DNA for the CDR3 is TGCGCCAGCAGCTTGGTAGGGGACTCACTAGCTGAAAAACTGTTTTTT. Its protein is CASSLVGDSLAEKLFF.

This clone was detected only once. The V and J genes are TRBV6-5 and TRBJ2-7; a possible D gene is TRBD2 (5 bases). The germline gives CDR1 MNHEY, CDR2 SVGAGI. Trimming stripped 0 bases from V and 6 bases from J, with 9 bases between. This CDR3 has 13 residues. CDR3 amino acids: CASSYSIEGEQYF. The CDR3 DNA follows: TGTGCCAGCAGTTACTCGATCGAGGGCGAGCAGTACTTC.

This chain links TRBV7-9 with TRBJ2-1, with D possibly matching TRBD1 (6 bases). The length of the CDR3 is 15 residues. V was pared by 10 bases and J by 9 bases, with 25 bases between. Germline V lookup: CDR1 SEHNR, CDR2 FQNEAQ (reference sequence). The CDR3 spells CAMERGLRGASEQFF. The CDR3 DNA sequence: TGTGCCATGGAGAGGGGGTTGCGCGGCGCGAGTGAGCAGTTCTTC.

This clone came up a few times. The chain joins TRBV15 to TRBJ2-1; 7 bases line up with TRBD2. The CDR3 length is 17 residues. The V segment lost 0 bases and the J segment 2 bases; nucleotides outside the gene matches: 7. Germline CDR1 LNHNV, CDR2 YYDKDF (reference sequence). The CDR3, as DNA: TGTGCCACCAGCAGAGATGGTCCTAGCGGACCCTACAATGAGCAGTTCTTC. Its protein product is CATSRDGPSGPYNEQFF.

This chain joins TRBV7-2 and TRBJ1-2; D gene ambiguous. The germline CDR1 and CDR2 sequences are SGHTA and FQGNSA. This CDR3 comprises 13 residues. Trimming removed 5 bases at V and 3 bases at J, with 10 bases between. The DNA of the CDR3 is TGTGCCAGCAGCCGAGGGAGGGACTATGGCTACACCTTC. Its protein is CASSRGRDYGYTF.

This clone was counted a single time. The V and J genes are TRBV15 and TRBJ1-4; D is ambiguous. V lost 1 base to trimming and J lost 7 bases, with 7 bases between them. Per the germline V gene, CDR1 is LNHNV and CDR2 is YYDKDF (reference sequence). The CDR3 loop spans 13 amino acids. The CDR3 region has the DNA TGTGCCACCAGCAGAGTCGGAGGTGAAAAACTGTTTTTT. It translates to CATSRVGGEKLFF.

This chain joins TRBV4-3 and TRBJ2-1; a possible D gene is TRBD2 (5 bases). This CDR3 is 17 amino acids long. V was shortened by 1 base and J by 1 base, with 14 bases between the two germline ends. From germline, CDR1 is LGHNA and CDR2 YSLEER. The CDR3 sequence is CASSQVASGYSYNEQFF. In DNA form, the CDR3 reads TGCGCCAGCAGCCAAGTTGCGAGCGGATATTCCTACAATGAGCAGTTCTTC.

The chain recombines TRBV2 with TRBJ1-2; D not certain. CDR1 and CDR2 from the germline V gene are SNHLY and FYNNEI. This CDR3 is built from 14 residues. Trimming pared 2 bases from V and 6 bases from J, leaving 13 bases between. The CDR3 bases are TGTGCCAGCAGTGAATTCGCCGGGGAGGATGGCTACACCTTC. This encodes CASSEFAGEDGYTF.

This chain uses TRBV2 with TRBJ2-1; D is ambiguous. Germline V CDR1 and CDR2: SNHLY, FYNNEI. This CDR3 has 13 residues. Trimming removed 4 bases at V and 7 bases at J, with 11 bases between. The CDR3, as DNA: TGTGCCAGCAGTGGTCCCTCTATAAATGAGCAGTTCTTC. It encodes CASSGPSINEQFF. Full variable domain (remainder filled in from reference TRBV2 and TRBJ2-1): EPEVTQTPSHQVTQMGQEVILRCVPISNHLYFYWYRQILGQKVEFLVSFYNNEISEKSEIFDDQFSVERPDGSNFTLKIRSTKLEDSAMYFCASSGPSINEQFFGPGTRLTVL.

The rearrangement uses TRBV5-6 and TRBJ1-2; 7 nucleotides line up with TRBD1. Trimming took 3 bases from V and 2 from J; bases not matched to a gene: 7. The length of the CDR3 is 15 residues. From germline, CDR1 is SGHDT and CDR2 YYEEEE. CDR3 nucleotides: TGTGCCAGCAGCTCGCAGGGGGAAGCCAACTATGGCTACACCTTC. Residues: CASSSQGEANYGYTF.

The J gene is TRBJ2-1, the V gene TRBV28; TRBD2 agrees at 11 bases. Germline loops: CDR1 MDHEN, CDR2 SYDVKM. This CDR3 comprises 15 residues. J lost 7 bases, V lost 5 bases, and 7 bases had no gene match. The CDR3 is CASSPIAGGANEQFF. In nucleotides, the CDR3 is TGTGCCAGCAGTCCTATAGCGGGAGGGGCGAATGAGCAGTTCTTC.

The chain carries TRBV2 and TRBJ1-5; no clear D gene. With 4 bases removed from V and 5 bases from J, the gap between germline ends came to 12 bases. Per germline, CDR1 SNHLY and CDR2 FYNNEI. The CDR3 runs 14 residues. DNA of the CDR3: TGTGCCAGCAGTGCACTGCAGCGAGATCAGCCCCAGCATTTT. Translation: CASSALQRDQPQHF. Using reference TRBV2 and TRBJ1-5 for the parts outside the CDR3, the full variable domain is EPEVTQTPSHQVTQMGQEVILRCVPISNHLYFYWYRQILGQKVEFLVSFYNNEISEKSEIFDDQFSVERPDGSNFTLKIRSTKLEDSAMYFCASSALQRDQPQHFGDGTRLSIL.

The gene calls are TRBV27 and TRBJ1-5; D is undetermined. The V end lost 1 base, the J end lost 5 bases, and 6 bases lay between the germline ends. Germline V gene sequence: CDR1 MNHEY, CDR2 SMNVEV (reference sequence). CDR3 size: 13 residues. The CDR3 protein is CASSLWAHQPQHF. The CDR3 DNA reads TGTGCCAGCAGTTTATGGGCACATCAGCCCCAGCATTTT.

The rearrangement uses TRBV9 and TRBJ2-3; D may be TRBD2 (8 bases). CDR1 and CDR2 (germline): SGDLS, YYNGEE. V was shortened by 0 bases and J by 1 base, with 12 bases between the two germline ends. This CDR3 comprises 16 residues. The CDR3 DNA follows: TGTGCCAGCAGCGTAGATAGCGGGACAGGCACAGATACGCAGTATTTT. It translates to CASSVDSGTGTDTQYF.